This TCR beta chain was identified during a study of cytomegalovirus exposure and HLA in healthy donors (dated by TCRdb to the late 2010s). Some background on the complete study: According to an earlier analysis of 450 to 650 of the donors, some 180 million T cells yielded 117 million unique TCR beta sequences and about 300 Gb of sequence data. About 280 gigabases of sequencing data and about 92 million unique TCR sequences made up an early release that covered approximately 700 HLA-typed donors. Among the approximately 430 genotyped donors, around 81% belonged to the genetic ancestry cluster associated with self-reported Caucasian donors. The study aimed to test whether cataloging public T cell receptors could reveal signatures of past pathogen exposure. The T cell repertoires of some 670 subjects were profiled by immunosequencing and related to cytomegalovirus serostatus. Besides the first cohort of about 730 subjects, a separate validation cohort made up of around 120 different subjects was used. The study combined high-throughput TCR immunosequencing, statistical association of individual TCRs with disease status, and machine learning to predict cytomegalovirus infection status. To study patterns of TCR occurrence, a later analysis re-analyzed previously published TCR beta repertoires from 666 donors and added high-resolution HLA genotyping. Rather than drawing on any new phenotypic data, the later analysis identified candidate immune exposures from TCR beta sequences and the way those sequences occurred across donors. An earlier analysis of more than 450 of the donors used high-throughput TCR beta sequencing to judge whether each TCR beta V gene segment behaved as functional or pseudogenic. Donor age, sex, ethnicity and CMV serostatus were collected together with the repertoire data. In a later genetic analysis, genome-wide SNP genotypes for about three fifths of the 666 donors were used, and that subset was treated as a discovery cohort. Every repertoire in the discovery cohort had been generated on one and the same sequencing platform. HLA typing included class I and class II loci at four-digit resolution. Typing coverage varied by locus: 629-630 donors for A, B, C, DRB1 and DQB1; 522 for DQA1; approximately 610 for DPA1; more than 450 for DPB1. Four or five DR-DQ haplotypes were handled as single units for association and clustering because linkage in the cohort was strong. Among 300 to 500 genotyped donors of the cohort, an average of around 220,000 unique TCR beta nucleotide sequences was sequenced per donor, of which about 18% were non-productive. The paper's findings and limits, for the study overall: In a later analysis, the rate of TCR association differed among HLA loci, with DRB1 alleles having the most associated TCRs and HLA-C alleles having the fewest. In a later analysis, HLA-associated TCR beta chains showed more clonal expansion and lower generation probabilities than non-associated chains that were equally common. A later analysis reported that several top co-occurrence clusters appeared linked to parvovirus B19, influenza, CMV and Epstein-Barr virus. The authors suggested that the approach could potentially be generalized to other disease states and immunological phenotypes. The study gave a list of 150 to 200 TCR beta chains associated with cytomegalovirus. In a later genetic analysis, fewer N-insertions in productive TCRs were reported among donors in an Asian-associated ancestry cluster than the approximately 670-donor mean. According to a later analysis, most CMV-associated TCR beta chains appeared to be HLA-restricted, and the HLA associations seemed to be driven largely by CMV exposure. Correlated functional status among segregating V segments might be attributable to linkage disequilibrium, but an unknown experimental factor could not be ruled out. When HLA alleles, especially DR and DQ, strongly co-occurred, TCR associations were difficult to assign to individual alleles. A later genetic analysis associated a missense DCLRE1C variant with V-gene and J-gene trimming of TCR beta chains, and an independent cohort replicated the association. The classifier was reported to diagnose cytomegalovirus status with high specificity and sensitivity in both the original cohort and the validation cohort. In an earlier analysis of about 600 of the donors, most TCR beta V segments appeared in productive rearrangements about 87% or about 30% of the time, broadly matching IMGT annotations. CMV serostatus was the only immune exposure information available for the cohort. A further reported finding was that TCR beta sequences accurately predicted the HLA-A and HLA-B alleles for most subjects in the first cohort. Specific HLA alleles were associated with 15,000 to 20,000 TCR beta sequences at a false discovery rate of 0.05 in a later analysis. A group of highly shared sequence variants was considered likely to be a technical artifact of the sequencing pipeline. While some public TCRs were present in many individuals, most TCR sequences turned up only very rarely across donors. Around 16 rarely observed V segments, including chromosome 9 orphons, were excluded from the earlier analysis of about 500 of the donors because counts were too low. Sequencing depth was assumed to be roughly uniform across donors in the presence/absence analyses, though that assumption may not hold. In this cohort, only TCR beta chains were sequenced, and detectable features were limited by the absence of alpha or paired-chain data. A few of the identified cytomegalovirus-associated TCR beta chains were confirmed in vitro to be specific for cytomegalovirus antigens. Because HLA typing was unavailable for some donors at each locus, only the typed subset was used in association tests.

Library prep was done by the immunoSEQ multiplex PCR assay. A mixture of 60 forward primers for TCR Vbeta segments and 13 reverse primers for TCR Jbeta segments was used in the multiplex PCR. A multiplex PCR assay on genomic DNA amplified the CDR3 region of rearranged TCR beta genes. The amplified TCR beta libraries were sequenced on the Illumina HiSeq System as 87-base-pair reads. On the study's bioinformatics: A later analysis counted tens of millions of unique TCR beta chains across the 640 or so repertoires, and approximately 11 million of these chains were shared by at least two donors. To remove PCR and sequencing errors, raw reads were error-corrected and collapsed into unique sequences using a nearest-neighbor algorithm that merged closely related sequences. Alignment of CDR3 sequences to IMGT reference sequences was used to assign V, D and J gene segments. For a sequence to be retained, a match of at least six nucleotides was required to both a V gene segment and a J gene segment. Rearrangements were called productive when the CDR3 lacked stop codons and stayed in frame with V and J; all others were non-productive. CDR3 was defined according to IMGT convention as the region running from the second conserved V-encoded cysteine to the conserved J-encoded phenylalanine. The earlier analysis of 500 to 650 of the donors excluded any sequence lacking an unambiguous match to a single V gene segment. In an earlier analysis of about 590 of the donors, a V segment was called functional when productive rearrangements were above 56.7%, and segregating when the standard deviation between donors exceeded 5%. A statistical classification framework was built for diagnosing cytomegalovirus status from the catalog of TCR beta chain sequences. In a later analysis, TCR nucleotide sequences were compared against IMGT/GENE-DB human TR gene sequences so that V and J genes could be assigned. The TCRdist pipeline was used in a later analysis to assign CDR3 sequences and most-parsimonious VDJ recombination scenarios. In a later analysis, every TCR beta chain was defined by the combination of its CDR3 amino acid sequence and its V-gene family, and reads without a unique V-gene family were dropped. As a way to deal with suspected cross-contamination and a sequencing artifact, a later analysis dropped approximately 570 nucleotide sequences that were highly shared and had low generation probability. In a later analysis, a clonal expansion index was calculated for each public chain from normalized within-repertoire ranks of inferred template counts. Generation probabilities in a later analysis came from a VDJ recombination model fitted to out-of-frame rearrangements, and those results were checked against IGoR. In a later analysis, hypergeometric tests were used to score TCR-TCR, TCR-HLA and TCR-CMV co-occurrence, with a repertoire-size bias correction applied to TCR pairs. A later analysis estimated false discovery rates by permuting HLA or CMV assignments 20 times. In a later analysis, co-occurring TCRs were grouped using DBSCAN, and TCRdist sequence similarity was added for clustering within HLA-allele-positive subsets. For co-occurrence clustering, repertoires with fewer than 30,000 or more than 120,000 public chains were excluded, along with four to six repertoires with anomalous nucleotide sharing. TCRdb's version of the immuneACCESS table is confined to in-frame rearrangements and falls short of the full clone set. An unresolved V gene accounts for under half of the shortfall where checked; the remainder is of unknown origin. D and trimming were read from the DNA, whereas the V and J calls and clone size are those reported in that table. The sample includes around 190,000 clones, with around 86% observed a single time. The top ten clones comprise 1.5% to 2% of the sample.

Remarks on this clone: The clone's antigen remains unknown. Per-base quality was not reported, and no clone a single base away is much larger than it.

The cohort consisted of hundreds of healthy bone marrow donors. All cohort members were sampled while nominally healthy, although unrecorded immune exposures were likely present. The donor was CMV seronegative and was included in the group of 352 seronegative cohort members. Each donor provided a peripheral blood sample, and peripheral blood mononuclear cells were used for TCR beta sequencing. Genomic DNA extraction from the blood cell samples was performed with the Qiagen DNeasy Blood Extraction Kit. Source material: PBMCs. The clonotype was recovered from a woman between 18 and 29 years old in good health and CMV-seronegative.

Read as DNA, the sequence is TGTGCCTCGGCAACCGGGGGAAATGAGCAGTTCTTC. Translated, it gives CASATGGNEQFF. The sequence joins TRBV2 to TRBJ2-1; TRBD2 might be the D gene, on 6 matching bases. Reading the germline V gene gives CDR1 SNHLY and CDR2 FYNNEI. Trimming at the junction amounts to 11 bases on V and 7 bases on J, and the germline ends lie 15 bases apart. The CDR3 spans 12 residues, from the cysteine through the phenylalanine. Solely the CDR3 DNA is kept, with 36 bases framed from the first base.